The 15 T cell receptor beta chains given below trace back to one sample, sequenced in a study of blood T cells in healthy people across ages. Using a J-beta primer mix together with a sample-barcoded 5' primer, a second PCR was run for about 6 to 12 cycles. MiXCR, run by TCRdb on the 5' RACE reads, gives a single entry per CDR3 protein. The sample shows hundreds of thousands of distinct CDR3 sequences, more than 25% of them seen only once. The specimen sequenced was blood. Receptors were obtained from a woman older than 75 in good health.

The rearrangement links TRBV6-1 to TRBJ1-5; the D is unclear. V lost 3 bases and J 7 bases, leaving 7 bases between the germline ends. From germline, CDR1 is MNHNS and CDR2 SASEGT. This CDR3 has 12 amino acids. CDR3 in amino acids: CASSDNHQPQHF. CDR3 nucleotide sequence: TGTGCCAGCAGTGACAATCACCAGCCCCAGCATTTT.

CDR3 DNA sequence: TGTGCCAGCAGCTTAGCCACAGCCGGCACTGAAGCTTTCTTT. It encodes CASSLATAGTEAFF. The chain has TRBV7-2 and TRBJ1-1; D is unresolved. V gave up 0 bases and J gave up 4 bases, with 9 bases separating them. Germline V CDR1 and CDR2: SGHTA, FQGNSA. The CDR3 is 14 amino acids. The variable domain in full, with the rest retrieved from reference TRBV7-2 and TRBJ1-1, is GAGVSQSPSNKVTEKGKDVELRCDPISGHTALYWYRQSLGQGLEFLIYFQGNSAPDKSGLPSDRFSAERTGGSVSTLTIQRTQQEDSAVYLCASSLATAGTEAFFGQGTRLTVV.

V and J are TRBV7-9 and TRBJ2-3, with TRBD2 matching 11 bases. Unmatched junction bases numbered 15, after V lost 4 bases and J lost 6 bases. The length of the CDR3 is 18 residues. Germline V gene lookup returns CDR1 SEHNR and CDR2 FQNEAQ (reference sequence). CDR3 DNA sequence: TGTGCCAGCAGCTCCCTCGGGACTAGCGGCCAAGGGGTGGATACGCAGTATTTT. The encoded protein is CASSSLGTSGQGVDTQYF.

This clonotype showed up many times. Written as DNA, the CDR3 is TGTGCCAGCAGGGGGGGGAGGGTTTACCACGAGCAGTACTTC. This sequence encodes CASRGGRVYHEQYF. The V and J genes are TRBV25-1 and TRBJ2-7, with 7 bases identical to TRBD2. The junction had 10 bases not matched to a gene; V was cut back by 6 bases and J by 5 bases. The CDR3 spans 14 residues. The germline CDR1 and CDR2 sequences are MGHDK and SYGVNS.

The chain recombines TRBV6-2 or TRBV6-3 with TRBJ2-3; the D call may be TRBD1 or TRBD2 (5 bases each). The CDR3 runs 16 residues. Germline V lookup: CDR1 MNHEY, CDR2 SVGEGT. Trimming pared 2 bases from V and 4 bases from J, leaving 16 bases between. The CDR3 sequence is CASSYEQGRPPDTQYF. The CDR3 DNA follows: TGTGCCAGCAGTTACGAGCAGGGACGCCCCCCAGATACGCAGTATTTT.

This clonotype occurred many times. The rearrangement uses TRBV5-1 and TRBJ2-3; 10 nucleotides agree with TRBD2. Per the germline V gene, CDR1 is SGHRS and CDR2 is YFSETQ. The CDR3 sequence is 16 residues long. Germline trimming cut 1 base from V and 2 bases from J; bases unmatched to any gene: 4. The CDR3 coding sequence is TGCGCCAGCAGCTTGCTAGCGGGGGATGCCACAGATACGCAGTATTTT. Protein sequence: CASSLLAGDATDTQYF.

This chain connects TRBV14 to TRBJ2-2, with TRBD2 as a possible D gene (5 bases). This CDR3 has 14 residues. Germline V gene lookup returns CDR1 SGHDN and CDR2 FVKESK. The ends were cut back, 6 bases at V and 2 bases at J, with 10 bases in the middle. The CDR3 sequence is CASSPGSNTGELFF. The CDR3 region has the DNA TGTGCCAGCAGTCCGGGGTCTAACACCGGGGAGCTGTTTTTT.

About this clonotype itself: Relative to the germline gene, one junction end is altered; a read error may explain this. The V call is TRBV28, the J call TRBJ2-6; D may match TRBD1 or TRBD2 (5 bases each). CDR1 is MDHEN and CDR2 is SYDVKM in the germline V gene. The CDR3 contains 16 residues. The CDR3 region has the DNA TGTACCAGCAGTTTATGGGGGTCAACTGGGGCCAACGTCCTGACTTTC. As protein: CTSSLWGSTGANVLTF.

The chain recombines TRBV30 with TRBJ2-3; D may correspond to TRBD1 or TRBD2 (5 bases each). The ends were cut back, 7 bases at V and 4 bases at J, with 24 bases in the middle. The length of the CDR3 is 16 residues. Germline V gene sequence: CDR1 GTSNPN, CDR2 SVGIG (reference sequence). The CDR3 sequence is CAFMKARLGDSDTQYF. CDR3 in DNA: TGTGCCTTCATGAAGGCGAGGCTGGGGGATTCAGATACGCAGTATTTT.

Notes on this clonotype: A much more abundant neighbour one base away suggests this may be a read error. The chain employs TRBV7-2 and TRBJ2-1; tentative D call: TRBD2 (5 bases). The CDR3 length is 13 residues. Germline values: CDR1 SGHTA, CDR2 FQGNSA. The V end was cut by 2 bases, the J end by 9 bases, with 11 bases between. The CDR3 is CASSLLEGSEQFF. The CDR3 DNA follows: TGTGCCAGCAGCTTACTTGAGGGCAGTGAGCAGTTCTTC.

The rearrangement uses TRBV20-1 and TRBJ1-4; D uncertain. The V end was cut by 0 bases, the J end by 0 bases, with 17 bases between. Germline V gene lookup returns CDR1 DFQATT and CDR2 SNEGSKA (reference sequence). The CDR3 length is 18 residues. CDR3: CSARDSHPTLATNEKLFF. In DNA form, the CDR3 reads TGCAGTGCTAGAGATTCACACCCTACTCTGGCAACTAATGAAAAACTGTTTTTT.

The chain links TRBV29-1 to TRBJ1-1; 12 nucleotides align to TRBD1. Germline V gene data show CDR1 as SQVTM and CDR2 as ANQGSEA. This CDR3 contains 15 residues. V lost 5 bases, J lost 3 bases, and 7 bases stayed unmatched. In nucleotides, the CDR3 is TGCAGCGTTATACGGGACAGGGGGCTATACACTGAAGCTTTCTTT. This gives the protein CSVIRDRGLYTEAFF.

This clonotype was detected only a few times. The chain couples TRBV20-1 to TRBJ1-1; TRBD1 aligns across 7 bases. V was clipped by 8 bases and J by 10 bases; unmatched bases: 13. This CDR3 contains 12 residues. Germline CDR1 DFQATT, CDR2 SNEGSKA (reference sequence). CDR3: CSTPKGARGAFF. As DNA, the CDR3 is TGCAGTACACCAAAGGGGGCGCGAGGAGCTTTCTTT.

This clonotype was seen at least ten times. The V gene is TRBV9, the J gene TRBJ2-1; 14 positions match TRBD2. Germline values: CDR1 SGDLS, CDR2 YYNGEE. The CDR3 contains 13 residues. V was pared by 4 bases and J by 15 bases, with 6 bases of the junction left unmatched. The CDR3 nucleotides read TGTGCCAGCAGCCTGGGACTAGCGGGGGTTATGTTCTTC. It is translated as CASSLGLAGVMFF. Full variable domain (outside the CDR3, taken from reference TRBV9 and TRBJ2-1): DSGVTQTPKHLITATGQRVTLRCSPRSGDLSVYWYQQSLDQGLQFLIQYYNGEERAKGNILERFSAQQFPDLHSELNLSSLELGDSALYFCASSLGLAGVMFFGPGTRLTVL.

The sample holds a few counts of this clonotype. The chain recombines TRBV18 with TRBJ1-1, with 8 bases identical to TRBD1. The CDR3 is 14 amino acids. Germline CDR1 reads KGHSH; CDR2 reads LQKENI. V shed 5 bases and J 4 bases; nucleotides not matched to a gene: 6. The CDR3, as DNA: TGTGCCAGCTCAGCTACAGGGGGTCGCACTGAAGCTTTCTTT. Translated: CASSATGGRTEAFF.